Listed below are T cell receptor beta chains from one sample, sequenced in a study of T cell responses to AZD1222 COVID-19 vaccine. Sequencing used immunoSEQ multiplex PCR; TCRdb keeps in-frame clones, though not all of them. The sample yields approximately 71,000 clones, about three quarters seen once. The specimen comprised peripheral blood, sampled on day 0 of AZD1222 vaccination. These receptors were taken from an adult in good health. Each CDR3 is given with its conserved first and last residue.

cdr3_aa | v_call
CASSLEGASNQPQHF | TRBV5-1
CSASPPSGGYNEQFF | TRBV20-1
CASSYRTSGDTNEQFF | TRBV6-2/TRBV6-3
CASSDRDLAYEQYF | TRBV27
CASSFQETQYF | TRBV28
CATSSSRFQDSDTYEQYF | TRBV15
CASSPTGGNQPQHF | TRBV5-1
CASSLLVLGRDTEAFF | TRBV5-8
CASSLRVDEQFF | TRBV28
CASRIAGGGQYEQYF | TRBV7-2
CASSGQDGYGYTF | TRBV10-1
CASSEDGYEQYF | TRBV2
CASSQGYETQYF | TRBV4-1
CASSERWGQKEQFF | TRBV2
CASSSTDTQYF | TRBV11-3
CASSQEVNQPQHF | TRBV7-2